What follows are 6 T cell receptor beta chains derived from one specimen sequenced in a study of cytomegalovirus exposure and HLA in healthy donors. PCR amplification relied on 60 Vbeta primers (plus 13 Jbeta primers). The repertoire was sequenced with immunoSEQ multiplex PCR; TCRdb's copy has only in-frame clones and lacks some. The table lists about 200,000 clones, about 83% of them singletons. The sample taken for sequencing was PBMCs. The receptors originated from a girl aged 5-17 years in good health and CMV-seronegative.

The rearrangement uses TRBV5-5 and TRBJ2-7; D is possibly TRBD1 (6 bases). V lost 2 bases, J lost 1 base, and 28 bases lay in between. This CDR3 is built from 20 residues. Per the germline V gene, CDR1 is SGHKS and CDR2 is YYEKEE (reference sequence). The CDR3 DNA is TGTGCCAGCAGCTTTAACCGCCCACAGACAGGCCAACCTGCTTCCTACGAGCAGTACTTC. Translating gives CASSFNRPQTGQPASYEQYF.

This clone was seen only once. The chain carries TRBV30 and TRBJ1-1, with D maybe TRBD1 (6 bases). Germline V gene lookup returns CDR1 GTSNPN and CDR2 SVGIG (reference sequence). CDR3 length: 14 residues. V was trimmed by 5 bases and J by 2 bases, leaving 15 bases between them. This CDR3 is CAWATWTENTEAFF. The CDR3, as DNA: TGTGCCTGGGCTACGTGGACAGAAAACACTGAAGCTTTCTTT.

V and J are TRBV5-1 and TRBJ1-2; the D is unclear. The ends were cut back, 3 bases at V and 6 bases at J, with 12 bases in the middle. CDR1 is SGHRS, CDR2 YFSETQ, per germline. The CDR3 extends over 13 amino acids. In DNA form, the CDR3 reads TGCGCCAGCAGCTCAGCGACCATTAATGGCTACACCTTC. This translates into CASSSATINGYTF.

This clone showed up just a few times. J is TRBJ1-3 and V is TRBV6-6; D might be TRBD1 (5 bases). Germline V gene lookup returns CDR1 MNHNY and CDR2 SVGAGI (reference sequence). Trimming removed 6 bases at V and 0 bases at J, with 9 bases between. This CDR3 comprises 14 residues. CDR3 coding DNA: TGTGCCAGCAGAATCGACAGCTCTGGAAACACCATATATTTT. Encoded protein: CASRIDSSGNTIYF.

This rearrangement joins TRBV18 to TRBJ1-1; D unclear. CDR1 and CDR2 (germline): KGHSH, LQKENI. V lost 2 bases and J 1 base, leaving 8 bases between the germline ends. The CDR3 has 14 amino acids. CDR3 amino acids: CASSPWGGNTEAFF. The CDR3, as DNA: TGTGCCAGCTCACCATGGGGAGGGAACACTGAAGCTTTCTTT.

The chain couples TRBV7-3 to TRBJ2-2, with D unclear. Germline V gene lookup returns CDR1 SGHTA and CDR2 FQGTGA. V was cut by 3 bases and J by 4 bases, with 12 bases left in between. This CDR3 contains 15 residues. The CDR3 DNA reads as TGTGCCAGCAGCTTCAAATTCTTTAGCACCGGGGAGCTGTTTTTT. Translation: CASSFKFFSTGELFF.